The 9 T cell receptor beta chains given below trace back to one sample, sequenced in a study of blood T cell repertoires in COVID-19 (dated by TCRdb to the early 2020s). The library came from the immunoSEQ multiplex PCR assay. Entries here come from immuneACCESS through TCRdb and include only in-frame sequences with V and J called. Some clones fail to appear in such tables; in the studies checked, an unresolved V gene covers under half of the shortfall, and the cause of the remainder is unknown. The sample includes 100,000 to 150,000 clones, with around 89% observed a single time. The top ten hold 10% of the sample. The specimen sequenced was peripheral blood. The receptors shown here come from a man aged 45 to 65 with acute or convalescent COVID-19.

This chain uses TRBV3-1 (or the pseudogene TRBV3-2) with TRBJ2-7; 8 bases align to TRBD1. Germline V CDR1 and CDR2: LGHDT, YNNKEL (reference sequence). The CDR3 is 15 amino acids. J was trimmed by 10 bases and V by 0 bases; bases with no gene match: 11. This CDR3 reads CASSQDPGQGAGQYF. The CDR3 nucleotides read TGTGCCAGCAGCCAAGATCCCGGACAGGGAGCGGGTCAGTACTTC.

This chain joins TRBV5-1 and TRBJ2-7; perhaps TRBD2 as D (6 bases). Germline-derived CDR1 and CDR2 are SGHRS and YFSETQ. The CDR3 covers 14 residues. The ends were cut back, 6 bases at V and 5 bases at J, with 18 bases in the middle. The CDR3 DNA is TGCGCCAGCACCACGACCAGCGGGTCGGACGAGCAGTACTTC. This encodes CASTTTSGSDEQYF.

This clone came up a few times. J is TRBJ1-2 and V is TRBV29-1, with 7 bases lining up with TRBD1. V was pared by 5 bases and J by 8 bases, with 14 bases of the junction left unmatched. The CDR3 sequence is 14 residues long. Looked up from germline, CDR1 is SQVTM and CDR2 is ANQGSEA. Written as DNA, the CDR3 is TGCAGCGTTTCCCCTGAGGGGGCGCAGGACGGCTACACCTTC. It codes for CSVSPEGAQDGYTF.

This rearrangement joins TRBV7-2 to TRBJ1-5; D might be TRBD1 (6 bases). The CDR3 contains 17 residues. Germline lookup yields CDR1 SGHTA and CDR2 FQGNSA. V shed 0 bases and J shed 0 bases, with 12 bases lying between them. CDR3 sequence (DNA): TGTGCCAGCAGCTTAGCTACAGGGTACGATAGCAATCAGCCCCAGCATTTT. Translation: CASSLATGYDSNQPQHF.

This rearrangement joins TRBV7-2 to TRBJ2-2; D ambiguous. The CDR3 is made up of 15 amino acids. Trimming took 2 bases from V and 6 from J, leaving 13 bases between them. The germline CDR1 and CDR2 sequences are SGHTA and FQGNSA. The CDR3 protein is CASSLWAPVAGELFF. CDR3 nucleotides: TGTGCCAGCAGCTTATGGGCCCCGGTGGCCGGGGAGCTGTTTTTT.

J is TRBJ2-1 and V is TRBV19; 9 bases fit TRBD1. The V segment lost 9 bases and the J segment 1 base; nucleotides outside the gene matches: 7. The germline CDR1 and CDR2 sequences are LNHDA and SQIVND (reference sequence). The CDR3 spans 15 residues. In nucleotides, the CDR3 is TGTGCCAGACGAAGACAGGGGGTTTCCTACAATGAGCAGTTCTTC. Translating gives CARRRQGVSYNEQFF. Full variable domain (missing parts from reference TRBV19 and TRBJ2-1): DGGITQSPKYLFRKEGQNVTLSCEQNLNHDAMYWYRQDPGQGLRLIYYSQIVNDFQKGDIAEGYSVSREKKESFPLTVTSAQKNPTAFYLCARRRQGVSYNEQFFGPGTRLTVL.

The CDR3 region has the DNA TGTGCCAGCAGCTTGGAACTCGGCGGGGTGGGCTTCAATGAGCAGTTCTTC. It codes for CASSLELGGVGFNEQFF. The chain has TRBV5-6 and TRBJ2-1, with D possibly being TRBD2 (6 bases). Germline V gives CDR1 SGHDT, CDR2 YYEEEE. The CDR3 totals 17 residues. V dropped 0 bases and J dropped 6 bases, with 19 bases sitting between them.

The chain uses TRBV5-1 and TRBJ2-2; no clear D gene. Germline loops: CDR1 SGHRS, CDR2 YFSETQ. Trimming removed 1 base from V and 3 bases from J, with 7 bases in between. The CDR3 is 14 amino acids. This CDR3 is CASSLPADTGELFF. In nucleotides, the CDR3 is TGCGCCAGCAGCTTGCCTGCAGACACCGGGGAGCTGTTTTTT.

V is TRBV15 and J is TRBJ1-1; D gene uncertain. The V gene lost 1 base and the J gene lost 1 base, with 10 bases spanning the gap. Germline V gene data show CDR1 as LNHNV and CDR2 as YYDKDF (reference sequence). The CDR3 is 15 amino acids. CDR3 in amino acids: CATSRGSLQNTEAFF. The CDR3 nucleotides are TGTGCCACCAGCAGAGGGTCGTTACAGAACACTGAAGCTTTCTTT.